These 8 T cell receptor beta chains were all obtained from the same sample, sequenced in a study of prognosis after radiotherapy for stage I lung cancer. TCR beta CDR3 was amplified from genomic DNA by two-round multiplex PCR. The use of primers specific to each TRBV and TRBJ gene characterized first-round PCR. MiXCR was run by TCRdb on the multiplex PCR reads, yielding one entry per CDR3 protein. Here the sample spans fewer than 40,000 distinct CDR3 sequences, 30% to 35% being singletons. Sample: PBMCs, taken before or after stereotactic body radiation therapy (not recorded which). These receptors all stem from a donor aged 50 or older with non-small cell lung cancer.

This clonotype was counted ten times or more. The chain links TRBV7-3 to TRBJ2-1, with 8 nucleotides matching TRBD1. Unmatched junction bases numbered 3, after V lost 5 bases and J lost 0 bases. The germline CDR1 and CDR2 sequences are SGHTA and FQGTGA. The CDR3 is 15 amino acids. The DNA of the CDR3 is TGTGCCAGCAGCCCGACAGGGGACTCCTACAATGAGCAGTTCTTC. Translating gives CASSPTGDSYNEQFF.

This clonotype showed up many times. V gene TRBV19 combines with J gene TRBJ1-2; no firm D call. Germline V gene sequence: CDR1 LNHDA, CDR2 SQIVND (reference sequence). The V end lost 5 bases, the J end lost 3 bases, and 7 bases lay between the germline ends. The CDR3 is made up of 12 amino acids. CDR3: CASSLQYYGYTF. The CDR3 DNA is TGTGCCAGTAGTCTCCAATACTATGGCTACACCTTC.

At least ten counts were recorded for this clonotype. The CDR3, as DNA: TGTGCCAGCAGCTTGCCCTCCAATCAGCCCCAGCATTTT. This codes for CASSLPSNQPQHF. The chain links TRBV5-8 to TRBJ1-5; the D is unclear. CDR1 and CDR2 (germline): SGHTS, YDEGEE. V was trimmed by 1 base and J by 3 bases, leaving 5 bases between them. The CDR3 loop spans 13 amino acids.

A few counts support this clonotype. A single base separates this from a much larger clone, so it may be a read error. It is likely a read error, because the conserved phenylalanine at the end of the CDR3 is missing. V is TRBV6-1 and J is TRBJ1-5; no firm D call. The V end was cut by 6 bases, the J end by 5 bases, with 11 bases between. The CDR3 consists of 13 residues. Germline CDR1 MNHNS, CDR2 SASEGT. The CDR3 sequence is CASSLPPDQPQHS. CDR3 nucleotide sequence: TGTGCCAGCAGCCTTCCGCCGGATCAGCCCCAGCATTCT.

The sample holds a few counts of this clonotype. Since a much larger clone is just one base distant, this may be a read error. The chain carries TRBV2 and TRBJ1-1, with no clear D. The ends were cut back, 7 bases at V and 10 bases at J, with 10 bases in the middle. The germline V gene has CDR1 SNHLY and CDR2 FYNNEI. The CDR3 runs 10 residues. In DNA form, the CDR3 reads TGTGCCAGCATTCGGGTGGGAGCTTTCTTT. Translated: CASIRVGAFF.

This clonotype was observed at least ten times. This chain connects TRBV6-1 to TRBJ1-2, with D unclear. Germline CDR1 MNHNS, CDR2 SASEGT. Trimming removed 6 bases at V and 0 bases at J, with 8 bases between. This CDR3 comprises 13 residues. CDR3 sequence: CASRADANYGYTF. The CDR3 nucleotides are TGTGCCAGCAGGGCTGACGCTAACTATGGCTACACCTTC.

This clonotype was found many times. This sequence joins TRBV30 and TRBJ2-1, with a tentative D call TRBD2 (5 bases). Per the germline V gene, CDR1 is GTSNPN and CDR2 is SVGIG (reference sequence). V dropped 5 bases and J dropped 8 bases, with 16 bases sitting between them. The CDR3 contains 13 residues. CDR3 residues: CAWGLALGHEQFF. CDR3 DNA: TGTGCCTGGGGTCTAGCTCTCGGCCATGAGCAGTTCTTC.

This clonotype was counted ten times or more. The V call is TRBV11-1, the J call TRBJ1-6; tentatively, D is TRBD1 (6 bases). There are 15 residues in the CDR3. Between the trimmed V and J ends, which lost 3 bases and 6 bases, there was a span of 12 bases. CDR1 and CDR2 from the germline V gene are SGHAT and FQDESV (reference sequence). CDR3 nucleotides: TGTGCCAGCAGCTTTCGGGGGACACCTAATTCACCCCTCCACTTT. Its protein is CASSFRGTPNSPLHF.